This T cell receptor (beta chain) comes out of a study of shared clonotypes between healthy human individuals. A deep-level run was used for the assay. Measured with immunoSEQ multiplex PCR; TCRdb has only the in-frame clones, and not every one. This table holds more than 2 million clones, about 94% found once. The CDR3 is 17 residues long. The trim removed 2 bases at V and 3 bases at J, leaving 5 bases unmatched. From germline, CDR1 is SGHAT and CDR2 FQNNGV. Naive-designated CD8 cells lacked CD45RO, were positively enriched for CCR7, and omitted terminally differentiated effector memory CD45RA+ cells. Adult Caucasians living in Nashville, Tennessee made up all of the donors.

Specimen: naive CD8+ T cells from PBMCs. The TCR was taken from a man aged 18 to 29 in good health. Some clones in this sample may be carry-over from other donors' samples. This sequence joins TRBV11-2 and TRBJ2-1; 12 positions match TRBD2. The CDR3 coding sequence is TGTGCCAGCAGCTTATGGACTAGCGGGGAAAACTACAATGAGCAGTTCTTC. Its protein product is CASSLWTSGENYNEQFF.